These 5 T cell receptor beta chains originate from one sample sequenced in a study of T cell responses to AZD1222 COVID-19 vaccine. Some clones are missing from TCRdb's copy, which holds only in-frame ones; the method was immunoSEQ multiplex PCR. The sample lists 74,000 or so clones; 84% were seen once. The source was peripheral blood, collected on day 0 of AZD1222 vaccination. Receptor source: an adult in good health.

The chain is built from TRBV9 and TRBJ2-7; D unresolved. Looked up from germline, CDR1 is SGDLS and CDR2 is YYNGEE. The CDR3 runs 11 residues. With 8 bases removed from V and 0 bases from J, the gap between germline ends came to 6 bases. The CDR3 DNA reads as TGTGCCAGTTCGAGCTCCTACGAGCAGTACTTC. The encoded protein is CASSSSYEQYF.

The V call is TRBV7-2, the J call TRBJ1-3, with D tentatively TRBD1 (6 bases). Germline V gene sequence: CDR1 SGHTA, CDR2 FQGNSA. Trimming took 4 bases from V and 0 from J, leaving 16 bases between them. This CDR3 has 17 amino acids. In nucleotides, the CDR3 is TGTGCCAGCAGCTCAAGAAACAGGGCGAGCTCTGGAAACACCATATATTTT. The encoded protein is CASSSRNRASSGNTIYF.

The rearrangement joins TRBV3-1 (or the pseudogene TRBV3-2) to TRBJ2-7; the D is unclear. Germline CDR1 reads LGHDT; CDR2 reads YNNKEL (reference sequence). The CDR3 consists of 15 residues. The germline V and J ends were trimmed by 5 bases and 4 bases, with 18 bases remaining between them. In DNA, the CDR3 is TGTGCCAGCAGCAAAGCCGACCGGCTCATATACGAGCAGTACTTC. Protein product: CASSKADRLIYEQYF.

The chain is built from TRBV6-5 and TRBJ2-5; D remains unclear. This CDR3 contains 14 residues. Germline assignment: CDR1 MNHEY and CDR2 SVGAGI. The V end lost 0 bases, the J end lost 3 bases, and 8 bases lay between the germline ends. The CDR3 DNA reads as TGTGCCAGCAGTTACTCGATTGGGAAAGAGACCCAGTACTTC. This translates into CASSYSIGKETQYF.

Judged by abundance, this clone is medium-sized. The chain carries TRBV29-1 and TRBJ1-1, with 8 nucleotides matching TRBD1. The CDR3 totals 14 residues. Looked up from germline, CDR1 is SQVTM and CDR2 is ANQGSEA. Trimming took 1 base from V and 5 from J; bases not matched to a gene: 6. CDR3 in amino acids: CSVEAWTGRTEAFF. The CDR3 region has the DNA TGCAGCGTTGAAGCGTGGACAGGGAGGACTGAAGCTTTCTTT.